The sequence of this T cell receptor (beta chain) was determined in a study of blood T cell repertoires in COVID-19. Cohort allocation depended upon clinical history that participants reported. Clones were sequenced by immunoSEQ multiplex PCR, and TCRdb holds only the in-frame ones, with some missing. This repertoire shows roughly 330,000 clones, 85% to 90% found once; its top ten account for about 10%. V gave up 2 bases and J gave up 1 base; unmatched junction bases: 12. The CDR3 runs 18 residues. Per germline, CDR1 KGHSH and CDR2 LQKENI. The receptor was derived from a woman younger than 30 who had recovered from COVID-19. Sequencing was done on a sample of PBMCs or T cells enriched from blood (not recorded which). J is TRBJ2-3 and V is TRBV18; TRBD2 aligns across 7 bases. The CDR3 region has the DNA TGTGCCAGCTCACCATCCACCCGGGCGGGAGCCCGCACAGATACGCAGTATTTT. It yields the protein CASSPSTRAGARTDTQYF.